Listed below are T cell receptor beta chains from one sample, sequenced in a study of cytomegalovirus exposure and HLA in healthy donors. Profiled with immunoSEQ multiplex PCR; TCRdb holds only in-frame clones, not every one. The sample consists of over 95,000 clones, 70% to 85% of them appearing once. Material: PBMCs. These TCRs come from a man aged 35 to 55 in good health and CMV-seropositive. CDR3s include the opening cysteine and the closing phenylalanine or tryptophan.

v_gene: TRBV6-4; CDR3aa: CASSWRTGTYDYEQYF
v_gene: TRBV4-1; CDR3aa: CASSQGETANEKLFF
v_gene: TRBV7-2; CDR3aa: CASKPRTSGAAGELFF
v_gene: TRBV5-6; CDR3aa: CASSLLGGQGALEQYF
v_gene: TRBV30; CDR3aa: CAWEQGSVYEQYF
v_gene: TRBV4-2; CDR3aa: CASSPGGARYEQYF
v_gene: TRBV27; CDR3aa: CASSLWGGLQPQHF
v_gene: TRBV7-2; CDR3aa: CASSSRTGDRPQHF
v_gene: TRBV7-3; CDR3aa: CASSQGVDTQYF
v_gene: TRBV5-4; CDR3aa: CASSSDGGFTDQPQHF
v_gene: TRBV2; CDR3aa: CASSVTGVNQPQHF
v_gene: TRBV27; CDR3aa: CASSLGFGVRDTDTQYF
v_gene: TRBV29-1; CDR3aa: CSVPRSRTGGGETQYF
v_gene: TRBV28; CDR3aa: CASSFLARPPRELFF
v_gene: TRBV28; CDR3aa: CASSLNYLWGQGGSYEQYF
v_gene: TRBV25-1; CDR3aa: CASSERGQGLAKNIQYF
v_gene: TRBV28; CDR3aa: CASSLDMAWGYTF
v_gene: TRBV4-3; CDR3aa: CASSNRDRGSKPQHF
v_gene: TRBV19; CDR3aa: CASSIARGTGSPLGPSGANVLTF
v_gene: TRBV7-8; CDR3aa: CASSLAGVAEKLFF
v_gene: TRBV7-9; CDR3aa: CASSRGGSTKTNTGELFF
v_gene: TRBV19; CDR3aa: CASSSDRGETQYF
v_gene: TRBV19; CDR3aa: CASSSGWEQYF
v_gene: TRBV27; CDR3aa: CASSHRGSQPQHF
v_gene: TRBV5-1; CDR3aa: CASSYQQGRFTDTQYF
v_gene: TRBV18; CDR3aa: CASSPGQGGWNTEAFF
v_gene: TRBV6-5; CDR3aa: CASSYAGGVTEAFF
v_gene: TRBV5-1; CDR3aa: CASSLGLRETQYF
v_gene: TRBV5-1; CDR3aa: CASSFSGTGGGGDTQYF
v_gene: TRBV5-5; CDR3aa: CASIRGAGDEQFF
v_gene: TRBV5-4; CDR3aa: CASSRLAGNQETQYF
v_gene: TRBV9; CDR3aa: CASSVGRRNTEAFF
v_gene: TRBV14; CDR3aa: CASSQFRWVRTRVNTEAFF
v_gene: TRBV23-1; CDR3aa: CASTPGQGAERGTDTQYF
v_gene: TRBV6-1; CDR3aa: CASSGTGFPTGELFF
v_gene: TRBV28; CDR3aa: CASTPGQTPLTNEKLFF
v_gene: TRBV19; CDR3aa: CASRGQSYGYTF
v_gene: TRBV28; CDR3aa: CASSSTLAGRNTGELFF
v_gene: TRBV5-5; CDR3aa: CASTTGGRSYEQYF
v_gene: TRBV5-8; CDR3aa: CASRRDPTYGYTF
v_gene: TRBV6-4; CDR3aa: CASSAVAGGTDTQYF
v_gene: TRBV28; CDR3aa: CASSLDSTGGFPYEQYF
v_gene: TRBV5-6; CDR3aa: CASSLDLMRQKVTDTQYF
v_gene: TRBV11-2; CDR3aa: CASGRTGGYEQYF
v_gene: TRBV6-5; CDR3aa: CASSFRVRDYGYTF
v_gene: TRBV7-8; CDR3aa: CASSPPQGRNTEAFF
v_gene: TRBV11-2; CDR3aa: CASSLVTWLPQHF